This entry lists 21 T cell receptor beta chains sequenced from one sample in a study of Graves' ophthalmopathy and Graves' hyperthyroidism. Amplifying from RNA transcripts, the study obtained TCR beta CDR3 regions. A first-round RT-PCR used HTBI primers, followed by a second-round multiplex PCR. TCRdb re-called the multiplex PCR reads through MiXCR, storing one row per CDR3 protein. The sample includes around 470,000 distinct CDR3 sequences, approximately 15% of them seen just once. The sequenced sample was blood. These receptors originate from a woman aged 25 to 45 with Graves' ophthalmopathy.

This sequence joins TRBV12-3 or TRBV12-4 and TRBJ2-7; D might be TRBD2 (5 bases). CDR3 length: 15 residues. V was clipped by 3 bases and J by 1 base, with 13 bases between them. The CDR3 DNA sequence: TGTGCCAGCAGTTTTTATACCCCGGGATCCTACGAGCAGTACTTC. Translation: CASSFYTPGSYEQYF.

On this clonotype: A much larger clonotype is one base distant, so this may be a read error. This chain joins TRBV4-1 and TRBJ1-6; D gene unclear. CDR1 and CDR2 (germline): MGHRA, YSYEKL. The CDR3 has 16 amino acids. CDR3 nucleotides: TGCGCCAGCAGCCAAGAAAGGATTTCCCCCGATTCACACCTCCACTTT. Amino acids: CASSQERISPDSHLHF.

On this clonotype itself: As the CDR3 is not closed by the conserved phenylalanine or tryptophan, this likely results from a read error. J is TRBJ2-7 and V is TRBV19, with TRBD1 as a possible D gene (5 bases). CDR1 and CDR2 (germline): LNHDA, SQIVND (reference sequence). The CDR3 consists of 15 residues. V lost 5 bases and J 1 base, leaving 15 bases between the germline ends. CDR3 sequence: CASSPGTGRSYEQYY. The CDR3 DNA reads TGTGCCAGTAGTCCTGGTACAGGACGATCCTACGAGCAGTACTAC.

This clonotype occurred many times. This sequence joins TRBV6-5 and TRBJ2-5; D not resolved. Germline values: CDR1 MNHEY, CDR2 SVGAGI. The V end lost 6 bases, the J end lost 5 bases, and 7 bases lay between the germline ends. The CDR3 runs 11 residues. The DNA of the CDR3 is TGTGCCAGCAGCCCCTTTGAGACCCAGTACTTC. Translation gives CASSPFETQYF.

A word on this clonotype: A much larger clone is a single base away; this may be a read error. The chain couples TRBV12-3 or TRBV12-4 to TRBJ2-5, with 7 bases fitting TRBD1. Trimming cost V 6 bases and J 4 bases; bases outside gene matches: 5. The CDR3 runs 13 residues. The CDR3 sequence is CASSIGGPETQYF. As DNA, the CDR3 is TGTGCCAGCAGCATAGGGGGCCCAGAGACCCAGTACTTC.

This clonotype was picked up many times. J is TRBJ2-2 and V is TRBV7-6; D gene unclear. The CDR3 is 11 amino acids. V was trimmed by 10 bases and J by 3 bases, leaving 6 bases between them. CDR1 and CDR2 (germline): SGHVS, FNYEAQ. Here the CDR3 reads CATGYTGELFF. CDR3 bases: TGTGCCACCGGATACACCGGGGAGCTGTTTTTT.

This clonotype was picked up many times. The chain joins TRBV6-1 to TRBJ1-2, with D unresolved. Deletions cut 6 bases from V and 2 bases from J, with 13 bases between. This CDR3 spans 14 amino acids. Germline values: CDR1 MNHNS, CDR2 SASEGT. CDR3 DNA sequence: TGTGCCAGCAGCTGGAACAGTTACAACTATGGCTACACCTTC. Translation gives CASSWNSYNYGYTF.

There are many counts of this clonotype. This CDR3 is CASSPGGSGQVYEQYF. The CDR3 DNA reads as TGCGCCAGCAGCCCAGGAGGGTCGGGACAAGTCTACGAGCAGTACTTC. The chain carries TRBV5-1 and TRBJ2-7, with D tentatively TRBD1 or TRBD2 (6 bases each). Germline V gives CDR1 SGHRS, CDR2 YFSETQ. V was clipped by 4 bases and J by 3 bases, with 20 bases between them. CDR3 length: 16 amino acids.

This clonotype has a count of ten or more. V is TRBV27 and J is TRBJ1-1; 8 positions match TRBD1. Germline-derived CDR1 and CDR2 are MNHEY and SMNVEV (reference sequence). The CDR3 is 15 amino acids. Germline trimming cut 6 bases from V and 4 bases from J; bases unmatched to any gene: 10. CDR3 nucleotides: TGTGCCAGCAGCTACCGGGACAGGTCATTCACTGAAGCTTTCTTT. Protein: CASSYRDRSFTEAFF.

This clonotype was counted many times. The rearrangement joins TRBV6-2 or TRBV6-3 to TRBJ1-1; possibly TRBD1 for D (6 bases). Trimming cost V 10 bases and J 0 bases, with 21 bases left between them. CDR3 length equals 16 residues. CDR1 is MNHEY, CDR2 SVGEGT, per germline. CDR3 in DNA: TGTGCCATCCGCGGGGGGCACCTTTCTATGAACACTGAAGCTTTCTTT. Translation: CAIRGGHLSMNTEAFF.

This clonotype was observed at least ten times. Here the CDR3 reads CASSPWDRGGEETQYF. DNA of the CDR3: TGCGCCAGCAGCCCTTGGGACAGGGGGGGCGAAGAGACCCAGTACTTC. The chain couples TRBV4-1 to TRBJ2-5; 11 nucleotides agree with TRBD1. Trimming cost V 4 bases and J 3 bases; bases outside gene matches: 7. Germline V gene data show CDR1 as MGHRA and CDR2 as YSYEKL. CDR3 length equals 16 residues.

This clonotype was seen repeatedly, ten times or more. The rearrangement uses TRBV11-1 and TRBJ1-5; no firm D call. Germline loops: CDR1 SGHAT, CDR2 FQDESV (reference sequence). V was clipped by 1 base and J by 0 bases, with 19 bases between them. CDR3 length: 19 residues. CDR3 residues: CASSLEGENPFYSNQPQHF. The CDR3 nucleotides are TGTGCCAGCAGCTTAGAAGGTGAAAACCCCTTTTATAGCAATCAGCCCCAGCATTTT.

This clonotype was recorded at least ten times. J is TRBJ2-7 and V is TRBV2; perhaps D is TRBD1 or TRBD2 (5 bases each). CDR1 is SNHLY and CDR2 is FYNNEI in the germline V gene. The CDR3 contains 14 residues. V was clipped by 4 bases and J by 0 bases, with 10 bases between them. The CDR3 bases are TGTGCCAGCAGTGGTTGGGACGGCTCCTACGAGCAGTACTTC. The encoded protein is CASSGWDGSYEQYF. Combining the CDR3 with reference TRBV2 and TRBJ2-7 gives the whole variable domain EPEVTQTPSHQVTQMGQEVILRCVPISNHLYFYWYRQILGQKVEFLVSFYNNEISEKSEIFDDQFSVERPDGSNFTLKIRSTKLEDSAMYFCASSGWDGSYEQYFGPGTRLTVT.

This clonotype was counted a few times. This chain uses TRBV6-1 with TRBJ1-5; 7 nucleotides line up with TRBD1. Germline CDR1 and CDR2: MNHNS and SASEGT. This CDR3 has 14 amino acids. V shed 6 bases, J shed 3 bases, and the junction held 5 bases outside the gene matches. The CDR3 bases are TGTGCCAGCAGACTGGACAGGTACAATCAGCCCCAGCATTTT. Protein product: CASRLDRYNQPQHF.

At least ten counts were recorded for this clonotype. CDR3 loop: CASRHGQGKTTEAFF. The CDR3 DNA reads TGTGCCAGCAGACACGGACAGGGGAAGACCACTGAAGCTTTCTTT. The V and J genes are TRBV12-3 or TRBV12-4 and TRBJ1-1, with 9 bases lining up with TRBD1. The length of the CDR3 is 15 residues. The ends lost 6 bases at V and 4 bases at J; junction bases unmatched: 9.

This clonotype has at least ten counts. The chain employs TRBV7-2 and TRBJ1-1, with D possibly matching TRBD1 (6 bases). Germline V gene lookup returns CDR1 SGHTA and CDR2 FQGNSA. The CDR3 consists of 15 residues. Trimming stripped 1 base from V and 6 bases from J, with 15 bases between. The CDR3 DNA follows: TGTGCCAGCAGCTTAGTACAGGGTGGTATTGCTGAAGCTTTCTTT. Its protein product is CASSLVQGGIAEAFF.

As to this clonotype: The conserved phenylalanine or tryptophan is not found at the CDR3 terminus, so this likely reflects a read error. The chain links TRBV6-4 to TRBJ2-5, with D possibly TRBD2 on 5 matching bases. Between the trimmed V and J ends, which lost 3 bases and 0 bases, there was a span of 5 bases. The germline V gene encodes CDR1 MRHNA and CDR2 SNTAGT. The length of the CDR3 is 13 residues. The CDR3 nucleotides read TGTGCCAGCAGTGAGCGGGACCAAGAGACCCAGTACTGT. It yields the protein CASSERDQETQYC.

This clonotype was picked up a small number of times. The chain recombines TRBV4-1 with TRBJ1-1; D uncertain. Germline V CDR1 and CDR2: MGHRA, YSYEKL. This CDR3 contains 15 residues. The V end was cut by 3 bases, the J end by 7 bases, with 18 bases between. The CDR3 nucleotides read TGCGCCAGCAGCCACGTTCTGAGGAGTCACCATGAAGCTTTCTTT. Translated, it gives CASSHVLRSHHEAFF.

The chain couples TRBV6-5 to TRBJ1-2; 8 bases map to TRBD1. V dropped 7 bases and J dropped 7; count of bases not matched to a gene: 11. The germline V gene encodes CDR1 MNHEY and CDR2 SVGAGI. The CDR3 contains 14 residues. The CDR3 region is CASTSRTGLAGYTF. For the CDR3, the DNA is TGTGCCAGCACCTCCAGGACAGGGCTAGCTGGCTACACCTTC.

This clonotype was picked up many times. The chain combines TRBV6-1 with TRBJ1-2; tentative D call: TRBD1 (6 bases). Germline V CDR1 and CDR2: MNHNS, SASEGT. The V end was cut by 10 bases, the J end by 8 bases, with 20 bases between. This CDR3 is built from 13 residues. The CDR3 nucleotides read TGTGCCACCTCCCGGGGGGGGGCGAAGGGCTACACCTTC. Residues: CATSRGGAKGYTF.

The chain is built from TRBV12-3 or TRBV12-4 and TRBJ1-1, with D maybe TRBD1 (5 bases). The V and J ends lost 5 bases and 1 base respectively, with 20 bases between them. The CDR3 covers 17 residues. The CDR3 is CASSQTVVPLSNTEAFF. Written as DNA, the CDR3 is TGTGCCAGCAGTCAGACAGTGGTCCCCCTATCGAACACTGAAGCTTTCTTT.